These T cell receptor beta chains were read from a single sample in a study of high-grade serous ovarian cancer treatment subgroups. Clones were read by immunoSEQ multiplex PCR, and TCRdb kept only the in-frame ones, dropping some. Found here are around 20,000 clones, approximately 72% of them singletons; the top ten hold approximately 6.9%. Sequenced sample: tumor tissue. The receptors derive from a human donor with high-grade serous ovarian cancer. Each CDR3 is given without its conserved first and last residue. Each record gives: J gene, V gene, CDR3 length, CDR3 protein.

J: TRBJ2-2
V: TRBV5-6
length: 15
CDR3: ASSATYGATNTGELF

J: TRBJ2-7
V: TRBV5-5
length: 11
CDR3: ASSRQGTYEQY

J: TRBJ1-6
V: TRBV10-3
length: 13
CDR3: AISELQGTDSPLH

J: TRBJ1-5
V: TRBV7-2
length: 13
CDR3: ASNDQGNSNQPQH

J: TRBJ1-5
V: TRBV21-1
length: 12
CDR3: ASSKAKGSQPQH

J: TRBJ1-4
V: TRBV11-2
length: 16
CDR3: ASSLDGGWQATNEKLF

J: TRBJ1-1
V: TRBV6-5
length: 9
CDR3: ASRRNTEAF

J: TRBJ1-2
V: TRBV6-1
length: 15
CDR3: ASRGPGTQTGNYGYT

J: TRBJ1-1
V: TRBV11-3
length: 12
CDR3: ASSFSGHNTEAF

J: TRBJ2-3
V: TRBV27
length: 16
CDR3: ASRPLSVGTGYTDTQY

J: TRBJ1-3
V: TRBV7-2
length: 14
CDR3: ASSDERGFSGNTIY

J: TRBJ2-7
V: TRBV28
length: 12
CDR3: ASSWISGAYEQY

J: TRBJ2-1
V: TRBV19
length: 13
CDR3: ASSMWGRQDNEQF

J: TRBJ1-1
V: TRBV4-1
length: 9
CDR3: ASSQGNGAF

J: TRBJ2-5
V: TRBV21-1
length: 12
CDR3: ASSKRRRAETQY

J: TRBJ1-5
V: TRBV6-5
length: 13
CDR3: ASSSQGDSNQPQH

J: TRBJ2-4
V: TRBV19
length: 14
CDR3: ASSIRLSGGQNIQY

J: TRBJ2-1
V: TRBV19
length: 10
CDR3: ASSSSPHEQF

J: TRBJ1-2
V: TRBV6-4
length: 14
CDR3: ASSGTGTGNNYGYT

J: TRBJ2-3
V: TRBV27
length: 13
CDR3: ASSMGGIVWDTQY

J: TRBJ2-5
V: TRBV2
length: 11
CDR3: ASSARRQETQY

J: TRBJ1-4
V: TRBV4-3
length: 11
CDR3: ASSPKVYEKLF

J: TRBJ1-2
V: TRBV5-4
length: 12
CDR3: ASSRTGGNYGYT

J: TRBJ2-5
V: TRBV7-9
length: 11
CDR3: ATHRQGGETQY

J: TRBJ2-3
V: TRBV5-1
length: 13
CDR3: ASSLLAGPTDTQY

J: TRBJ2-3
V: TRBV7-2
length: 13
CDR3: ASSLIAGRGDTQY

J: TRBJ1-1
V: TRBV11-2
length: 14
CDR3: ASSLPPTGRNTEAF

J: TRBJ1-2
V: TRBV4-2
length: 12
CDR3: ASSQDAGNYGYT

J: TRBJ2-7
V: TRBV7-9
length: 13
CDR3: ASSGDSPFVYEQY

J: TRBJ2-5
V: TRBV7-2
length: 12
CDR3: ASSLVFGQETQY

J: TRBJ2-3
V: TRBV10-2
length: 12
CDR3: ASSGSLSTDTQY

J: TRBJ2-1
V: TRBV7-2
length: 14
CDR3: ASSYTGTGSWNEQF

J: TRBJ1-2
V: TRBV5-4
length: 14
CDR3: ASERTGGLYNYGYT

J: TRBJ2-7
V: TRBV4-1
length: 13
CDR3: ASSQDNRFTYEQY

J: TRBJ2-2
V: TRBV5-5
length: 14
CDR3: ASSLSQREYTGELF

J: TRBJ1-5
V: TRBV6-5
length: 11
CDR3: ASSLFREGAQH

J: TRBJ1-1
V: TRBV19
length: 12
CDR3: ASSMAGQGTEAF

J: TRBJ2-5
V: TRBV19
length: 13
CDR3: ASSGGGTIQETQY

J: TRBJ2-7
V: TRBV18
length: 11
CDR3: ASSLAGGDEQY

J: TRBJ2-1
V: TRBV4-1
length: 17
CDR3: ASSQDPGLAVISYNEQF

J: TRBJ1-2
V: TRBV28
length: 13
CDR3: ASRTSRAGDYGYT

J: TRBJ2-5
V: TRBV9
length: 13
CDR3: ASSTQHGGGETQY

J: TRBJ2-7
V: TRBV13
length: 14
CDR3: ASSRMTSGRLYEQY

J: TRBJ1-6
V: TRBV6-4
length: 13
CDR3: ASSDSLQGNSPLH

J: TRBJ2-1
V: TRBV27
length: 14
CDR3: ASSSLTSGPYNEQF

J: TRBJ2-2
V: TRBV4-1
length: 14
CDR3: ASSQGGGLNTGELF

J: TRBJ1-4
V: TRBV7-9
length: 12
CDR3: ASSSGTGLEKLF

J: TRBJ2-3
V: TRBV7-6
length: 13
CDR3: ASSLGLAGTDTQY

J: TRBJ1-2
V: TRBV19
length: 13
CDR3: ASSSRTGGYYGYT

J: TRBJ2-7
V: TRBV7-2
length: 9
CDR3: ASSLEGGPY

J: TRBJ2-2
V: TRBV4-1
length: 14
CDR3: ASSHLAGSNTGELF

J: TRBJ1-4
V: TRBV27
length: 14
CDR3: ASSLSRRTYNEKLF

J: TRBJ1-6
V: TRBV27
length: 10
CDR3: ASRLIGEALH

J: TRBJ2-1
V: TRBV7-9
length: 10
CDR3: ASSLWGNEQF